One sample yielded the 14 T cell receptor beta chains listed below, sequenced in a study of molecular identifiers for immune sequencing clone quantification. Using its own MiXCR run on the PCR reads, TCRdb lists one record per CDR3 protein. Of more than 250,000 distinct CDR3 sequences listed, about a fifth are singletons. The sequenced sample was naive CD8+ T cells from blood, with Jurkat cell RNA spiked in. Regarding subset: FACS-sorted CD8+CD4-CCR7+CD45RA+ naive T cells. The receptors originated from a human donor in good health. Some libraries in this study had Jurkat cell RNA spiked in.

This clonotype has at least ten counts. J is TRBJ2-7 and V is TRBV12-3 or TRBV12-4; no clear D gene. This CDR3 has 13 amino acids. The V and J ends lost 1 base and 5 bases respectively, with 9 bases between them. CDR3 region: CASSLVSPDEQYF. The CDR3 DNA is TGTGCCAGCAGTTTAGTTAGTCCTGACGAGCAGTACTTC.

Concerning this clonotype itself: A read error may account for a junction end that differs from germline. In nucleotides, the CDR3 is TGCGCCGGCAGCCACGAGGGGGGGGCAGATACGCAGTATTTT. It codes for CAGSHEGGADTQYF. V is TRBV4-1 and J is TRBJ2-3; D might be TRBD2 (7 bases). The CDR3 spans 14 residues. The germline CDR1 and CDR2 sequences are MGHRA and YSYEKL.

This clonotype was observed many times. The J gene is TRBJ2-7, the V gene TRBV11-2; TRBD1 or TRBD2 may be the D gene (5 bases each). V lost 1 base and J 2 bases, leaving 18 bases between the germline ends. Germline lookup yields CDR1 SGHAT and CDR2 FQNNGV. CDR3 length equals 17 residues. As DNA, the CDR3 is TGTGCCAGCAGCTTAGGACCCGGGGCCCTATTCACCTACGAGCAGTACTTC. This sequence encodes CASSLGPGALFTYEQYF.

This clonotype was detected only once. Just one base apart from a much larger clone, this may be a read error. The chain is built from TRBV7-9 and TRBJ1-1; 9 bases agree with TRBD1. CDR3 length: 17 residues. The germline V gene has CDR1 SEHNR and CDR2 FQNEAQ (reference sequence). CDR3 sequence: CASSGLGQGWPITEALF. Written as DNA, the CDR3 is TGTGCCAGCAGCGGGCTTGGACAGGGGTGGCCGATCACTGAAGCTCTCTTT. The variable domain in full, completed from reference TRBV7-9 and TRBJ1-1, reads DTGVSQNPRHKITKRGQNVTFRCDPISEHNRLYWYRQTLGQGPEFLTYFQNEAQLEKSRLLSDRFSAERPKGSFSTLEIQRTEQGDSAMYLCASSGLGQGWPITEALFGQGTRLTVV.

This clonotype showed up many times. The chain combines TRBV6-1 with TRBJ2-7; D remains ambiguous. This CDR3 is built from 15 residues. CDR1 is MNHNS, CDR2 SASEGT, per germline. Trimming removed 8 bases from V and 7 bases from J, with 24 bases in between. This chain's CDR3 is CASLVGPALAGEQYF. Here the CDR3 DNA reads TGTGCCAGCCTCGTAGGCCCGGCCTTGGCTGGAGAGCAGTACTTC.

This clonotype occurred many times. This chain uses TRBV27 with TRBJ1-6; D is unclear. The length of the CDR3 is 17 residues. Between the trimmed V and J ends, which lost 0 bases and 3 bases, there was a span of 12 bases. Germline CDR1 and CDR2: MNHEY and SMNVEV (reference sequence). As DNA, the CDR3 is TGTGCCAGCAGTTTATCGAGCGGGGTCTTCTATAATTCACCCCTCCACTTT. It translates to CASSLSSGVFYNSPLHF.

This clonotype was picked up many times. This chain joins TRBV9 and TRBJ2-1; 9 bases match TRBD2. The length of the CDR3 is 15 residues. V was clipped by 3 bases and J by 4 bases; unmatched bases: 5. Germline CDR1 is SGDLS and CDR2 is YYNGEE. The CDR3: CASSAGLANYNEQFF. CDR3 sequence (DNA): TGTGCCAGCAGCGCCGGACTAGCGAATTACAATGAGCAGTTCTTC.

This chain uses TRBV4-1 with TRBJ2-7; TRBD2 aligns across 7 bases. The CDR3 loop spans 15 amino acids. Germline loops: CDR1 MGHRA, CDR2 YSYEKL. The trim removed 3 bases at V and 3 bases at J, leaving 8 bases unmatched. The chain's CDR3 is CASSQRGLPLYEQYF. The DNA for the CDR3 is TGCGCCAGCAGCCAGCGGGGACTACCGCTCTACGAGCAGTACTTC.

The rearrangement links TRBV29-1 to TRBJ2-3, with 7 nucleotides matching TRBD1. The CDR3 has 13 residues. The junction had 4 bases not matched to a gene; V was cut back by 1 base and J by 6 bases. Germline V gene data show CDR1 as SQVTM and CDR2 as ANQGSEA. The chain's CDR3 is CSVEVLDRDTQYF. The CDR3 DNA is TGCAGCGTTGAAGTACTGGACAGGGATACGCAGTATTTT.

The genes are TRBV4-3 and TRBJ2-3; tentative D call: TRBD2 (6 bases). Deletions cut 1 base from V and 2 bases from J, with 16 bases between. The CDR3 length is 17 residues. The germline V gene encodes CDR1 LGHNA and CDR2 YSLEER. The CDR3 protein is CASSQVGAGGITDTQYF. The CDR3 DNA sequence: TGCGCCAGCAGCCAAGTAGGAGCGGGTGGCATCACAGATACGCAGTATTTT.

This clonotype has at least ten counts. The CDR3 nucleotides read TGTGCCAGCAGTTTTGCGGGAGGCCAAGCGCCAGATACGCAGTATTTT. This sequence encodes CASSFAGGQAPDTQYF. This sequence joins TRBV12-3 or TRBV12-4 and TRBJ2-3; 8 nucleotides match TRBD2. V lost 3 bases, J lost 4 bases, and 9 bases stayed unmatched. The CDR3 length is 16 residues.

This clonotype was detected many times. This chain links TRBV19 with TRBJ2-3; the D gene is possibly TRBD2 (5 bases). This CDR3 spans 13 amino acids. Germline CDR1 and CDR2: LNHDA and SQIVND (reference sequence). V dropped 11 bases and J dropped 5 bases, with 17 bases sitting between them. In nucleotides, the CDR3 is TGTGCCGGATCCACTAGTATTGGAGATACGCAGTATTTT. Its protein is CAGSTSIGDTQYF.

Only a few counts were recorded for this clonotype. The chain employs TRBV5-1 and TRBJ2-5; 10 nucleotides agree with TRBD2. Losses at the gene ends were 3 bases for V and 10 bases for J; bases not matched to a gene: 12. CDR1 is SGHRS, CDR2 YFSETQ, per germline. The CDR3 totals 15 residues. For the CDR3, the DNA is TGCGCCAGCAGCTCTCTAGCGGGGGACCTTCCGGGCCAGTACTTC. It yields the protein CASSSLAGDLPGQYF.

There are a few counts of this clonotype. The V and J genes are TRBV4-1 and TRBJ2-3; D is undetermined. Germline V lookup: CDR1 MGHRA, CDR2 YSYEKL. The V gene lost 6 bases and the J gene lost 0 bases, with 7 bases spanning the gap. This CDR3 region has 13 residues. The CDR3 here is CASSEKSTDTQYF. In DNA, the CDR3 is TGCGCCAGCAGTGAGAAAAGCACAGATACGCAGTATTTT.